What follows are 17 T cell receptor beta chains derived from one specimen sequenced in a study of PD-1 blockade in classical Hodgkin lymphoma. Following autologous stem cell transplantation, relapse occurred in every patient, and exposure to brentuximab vedotin varied. Clones were read by immunoSEQ multiplex PCR, and TCRdb kept only the in-frame ones, dropping some. The data hold about 1,200 clones, with 85% to 90% observed a single time. Source: peripheral blood mononuclear cells (PBMCs), taken at baseline. The receptors were gathered from a human donor with classical Hodgkin lymphoma.

The chain carries TRBV5-1 and TRBJ1-6; D ambiguous. CDR1 SGHRS and CDR2 YFSETQ come from the germline V gene. CDR3 length equals 15 residues. With 0 bases removed from V and 8 bases from J, the gap between germline ends came to 12 bases. DNA of the CDR3: TGCGCCAGCAGCTTGGCCCTTAGTACTTATTCACCCCTCCACTTT. This codes for CASSLALSTYSPLHF.

The J gene is TRBJ1-3, the V gene TRBV27; D may be TRBD1 (5 bases). The germline V gene encodes CDR1 MNHEY and CDR2 SMNVEV (reference sequence). The CDR3 extends over 17 amino acids. V was cut by 0 bases and J by 0 bases, with 12 bases left in between. CDR3 protein: CASSLSYHRSSGNTIYF. CDR3 DNA sequence: TGTGCCAGCAGTTTATCGTATCACAGGTCCTCTGGAAACACCATATATTTT.

V and J are TRBV5-6 and TRBJ1-1; perhaps TRBD1 as D (5 bases). V was pared by 4 bases and J by 1 base, with 11 bases between. The CDR3 runs to 14 residues. Germline CDR1 is SGHDT and CDR2 is YYEEEE. The CDR3 spells CASSPGRGNTEAFF. The CDR3, as DNA: TGTGCCAGCAGCCCGGGGAGGGGGAACACTGAAGCTTTCTTT.

The genes are TRBV5-1 and TRBJ2-1; either TRBD1 or TRBD2 may fit D (7 bases each). This CDR3 contains 17 residues. The germline CDR1 and CDR2 sequences are SGHRS and YFSETQ. V gave up 1 base and J gave up 10 bases, with 24 bases separating them. CDR3 in amino acids: CASSLSLAVNIRGEQFF. CDR3 nucleotides: TGCGCCAGCAGCTTGTCTCTAGCGGTGAACATCAGGGGGGAGCAGTTCTTC.

V usage is TRBV5-1 and J usage is TRBJ1-1, with D uncertain. The CDR3 loop spans 14 amino acids. In germline, CDR1 is SGHRS, CDR2 YFSETQ. V gave up 2 bases and J gave up 3 bases, with 11 bases separating them. CDR3 DNA sequence: TGCGCCAGCAGCTTCAGGCCCACCTACACTGAAGCTTTCTTT. Protein: CASSFRPTYTEAFF.

The gene calls are TRBV10-3 and TRBJ2-7, with 7 bases aligning to TRBD1. The junction had 7 bases not matched to a gene; V was cut back by 10 bases and J by 4 bases. The CDR3 length is 12 residues. Germline V CDR1 and CDR2: ENHRY, SYGVKD. CDR3 nucleotides: TGTGCCACAGGGGGTTTAGGGTACGAGCAGTACGTC. This encodes CATGGLGYEQYV.

The CDR3 bases are TGTGCCAGCAGTCCTTTTAAGGGAGCACTCCCCACCGGGGAGCTGTTTTTT. It is translated as CASSPFKGALPTGELFF. The chain links TRBV5-6 to TRBJ2-2; D may be TRBD2 (5 bases). Trimming stripped 5 bases from V and 4 bases from J, with 21 bases between. CDR3 length: 17 amino acids. The germline gives CDR1 SGHDT, CDR2 YYEEEE.

By proportion, this clone is large. This sequence joins TRBV7-6 and TRBJ2-1; possible D gene TRBD2, 5 bases. This CDR3 has 16 residues. The V end lost 5 bases, the J end lost 0 bases, and 14 bases lay between the germline ends. In germline, CDR1 is SGHVS, CDR2 FNYEAQ. CDR3 region: CASSIRTEGSYNEQFF. Written as DNA, the CDR3 is TGTGCCAGCAGCATTAGGACTGAGGGCTCCTACAATGAGCAGTTCTTC.

This CDR3 reads CAWSRRPTNVLTF. DNA of the CDR3: TGTGCCTGGAGTAGAAGGCCAACCAACGTCCTGACTTTC. The V call is TRBV30, the J call TRBJ2-6, with no clear D. Trimming removed 2 bases from V and 8 bases from J, with 10 bases in between. Germline V lookup: CDR1 GTSNPN, CDR2 SVGIG (reference sequence). This CDR3 has 13 residues.

The rearrangement uses TRBV5-1 and TRBJ1-5; unclear D gene. The CDR3 is made up of 15 amino acids. V was shortened by 0 bases and J by 6 bases, with 13 bases between the two germline ends. Germline V gives CDR1 SGHRS, CDR2 YFSETQ. The CDR3 DNA follows: TGCGCCAGCAGCTTGGACGGCCAGCCCGGTCAGCCCCAGCATTTT. Translating it yields CASSLDGQPGQPQHF.

CDR3 nucleotides: TGTGCCAGCAGCTTGGCCGGCCTAGCCAAAAACATTCAGTACTTC. Translating it yields CASSLAGLAKNIQYF. The chain combines TRBV5-4 with TRBJ2-4, with D hard to call. V lost 0 bases and J 0 bases, leaving 7 bases between the germline ends. CDR1 SGHNT and CDR2 YYREEE come from the germline V gene (reference sequence). The CDR3 sequence is 15 residues long.

V usage is TRBV7-8 and J usage is TRBJ1-6; D is undetermined. Germline CDR1 reads SGHVS; CDR2 reads FQNEAQ. Trimming removed 5 bases from V and 7 bases from J, with 9 bases in between. CDR3 length equals 13 residues. This chain's CDR3 is CASSQLKNSPLHF. The CDR3 DNA reads as TGTGCCAGCAGCCAATTAAAGAATTCACCCCTCCACTTT.

This clone was seen only a few times. The chain uses TRBV21-1 and TRBJ2-2; the table names TRBD1, a call not compared with the DNA. TRBV21-1 has pseudogene status. The CDR3 sequence is 16 residues long. The CDR3 DNA follows: TGTGCCAGCAGCCTACCAAAGGGACATTTGACCGGGGAGCTGTTTTTT. As protein: CASSLPKGHLTGELFF.

This sequence joins TRBV6-4 and TRBJ2-3; maybe TRBD1 (5 bases). The germline CDR1 and CDR2 sequences are MRHNA and SNTAGT. Trimming took off 3 bases at V and 1 base at J, with 5 bases between the two ends. The CDR3 has 13 amino acids. The CDR3 DNA sequence: TGTGCCAGCAGTGAGGGGCGCACAGATACGCAGTATTTT. It translates to CASSEGRTDTQYF.

V usage is TRBV19 and J usage is TRBJ2-2, with D perhaps matching TRBD2 (6 bases). The CDR3 totals 13 residues. CDR1 LNHDA and CDR2 SQIVND come from the germline V gene (reference sequence). Between the trimmed V and J ends, which lost 6 bases and 5 bases, there was a span of 10 bases. CDR3 DNA sequence: TGTGCCAGTAGCGGGAGAGAGACCGGGGAGCTGTTTTTT. This translates into CASSGRETGELFF.

The rearrangement joins TRBV6-1 to TRBJ1-5, with a weak D call TRBD1 (5 bases). The germline V and J ends were trimmed by 1 base and 2 bases, with 6 bases remaining between them. Per germline, CDR1 MNHNS and CDR2 SASEGT. The CDR3 spans 14 residues. In DNA form, the CDR3 reads TGTGCCAGCAGTGAAGGGGGCCGCAATCAGCCCCAGCATTTT. Residues: CASSEGGRNQPQHF.

This chain connects TRBV7-9 to TRBJ1-5; no reliable D call. V was trimmed by 1 base and J by 0 bases, leaving 7 bases between them. The CDR3 has 15 amino acids. Germline V gene lookup returns CDR1 SEHNR and CDR2 FQNEAQ (reference sequence). CDR3 region: CASSLGDTSNQPQHF. The CDR3 nucleotides are TGTGCCAGCAGCTTAGGGGATACTAGCAATCAGCCCCAGCATTTT. Filled out from reference TRBV7-9 and TRBJ1-5, the complete variable domain reads DTGVSQNPRHKITKRGQNVTFRCDPISEHNRLYWYRQTLGQGPEFLTYFQNEAQLEKSRLLSDRFSAERPKGSFSTLEIQRTEQGDSAMYLCASSLGDTSNQPQHFGDGTRLSIL.